A selection of T cell receptor beta chains follows, all from one sample in a study of blood T cell repertoires in COVID-19. Only in-frame clones appear in the TCRdb table, and some are missing; sequencing was by immunoSEQ multiplex PCR. The sample lists fewer than 45,000 clones, roughly 88% occurring once. The sequenced sample was peripheral blood. These receptors came from a woman aged 80 or over with acute or convalescent COVID-19. Both conserved end residues are part of each CDR3. D genes are given only for firm matches. The size entry is marked missing in some rows and otherwise reads once, few, many or a size class.

clone size	V gene	D gene	J gene	CDR3 length	CDR3 protein	CDR3 DNA
.	TRBV3-1/TRBV3-2	.	TRBJ2-1	14	CASSQDRLAGEQFF	TGTGCCAGCAGCCAAGATAGGCTAGCAGGCGAGCAGTTCTTC
few	TRBV5-1	TRBD1	TRBJ1-1	14	CASSPGQMNTEAFF	TGCGCCAGCAGCCCGGGACAGATGAACACTGAAGCTTTCTTT
.	TRBV5-1	TRBD1	TRBJ2-6	15	CASSSGQTGANVLTF	TGCGCCAGCAGCTCGGGACAGACTGGGGCCAACGTCCTGACTTTC
.	TRBV3-1/TRBV3-2	TRBD2	TRBJ2-1	17	CASSQVALAGYYNEQFF	TGTGCCAGCAGCCAAGTGGCACTAGCGGGATACTACAATGAGCAGTTCTTC
few	TRBV11-2	.	TRBJ1-5	15	CASSSGPGQNQPQHF	TGTGCCAGCAGCTCCGGCCCAGGTCAAAATCAGCCCCAGCATTTT
.	TRBV10-1	TRBD2	TRBJ2-3	16	CARDSVAGNGADTQYF	TGCGCCAGGGATTCTGTAGCGGGGAACGGCGCAGATACGCAGTATTTT
.	TRBV5-6	.	TRBJ2-3	12	CASSLNADTQYF	TGTGCCAGCAGCTTGAACGCGGATACGCAGTATTTT
.	TRBV24-1	.	TRBJ2-3	14	CATSDSVFTDTQYF	TGTGCCACCAGTGATTCGGTCTTCACAGATACGCAGTATTTT
.	TRBV3-1/TRBV3-2	TRBD1	TRBJ1-6	17	CASSQAGQGASNSPLHF	TGTGCCAGCAGCCAAGCTGGACAGGGGGCTTCGAATTCACCCCTCCACTTT
.	TRBV5-1	TRBD1	TRBJ2-2	16	CASSLAQGAGTGELFF	TGCGCCAGCAGCTTGGCCCAGGGGGCCGGGACCGGGGAGCTGTTTTTT
.	TRBV14	TRBD1	TRBJ1-5	17	CASSRQGDRVGNQPQHF	TGTGCCAGCAGCCGACAGGGGGATCGGGTTGGAAATCAGCCCCAGCATTTT
.	TRBV18	TRBD2	TRBJ2-1	15	CASSPGLAENNEQFF	TGTGCCAGCTCACCCGGACTAGCGGAGAACAATGAGCAGTTCTTC
once	TRBV30	.	TRBJ1-2	14	CAWTLSTEIYGYTF	TGTGCCTGGACGCTATCTACAGAAATCTATGGCTACACCTTC
.	TRBV5-8	.	TRBJ1-1	13	CASSRSRQGGAFF	TGTGCCAGCAGCCGTTCGCGGCAGGGCGGAGCTTTCTTT
.	TRBV28	.	TRBJ2-7	11	CASSLRYEQYF	TGTGCCAGCAGTTTGCGCTACGAGCAGTACTTC
.	TRBV29-1	.	TRBJ2-2	12	CSVGQARGELFF	TGCAGCGTTGGTCAAGCCCGGGGGGAGCTGTTTTTT
.	TRBV7-9	TRBD2	TRBJ2-7	17	CASSLKPGASGGYEQYF	TGTGCCAGCAGCTTGAAACCCGGTGCTAGCGGGGGCTACGAGCAGTACTTC
.	TRBV12-3/TRBV12-4	.	TRBJ1-5	13	CASSLSNNQPQHF	TGTGCCAGCAGTTTATCCAACAATCAGCCCCAGCATTTT
.	TRBV7-2	.	TRBJ1-5	15	CASSLVGGLNQPQHF	TGTGCCAGCAGCTTAGTGGGAGGACTGAATCAGCCCCAGCATTTT
.	TRBV10-3	TRBD1	TRBJ2-7	15	CAISIGTGASYEQYF	TGTGCCATCAGTATAGGGACAGGCGCATCCTACGAGCAGTACTTC
.	TRBV28	.	TRBJ1-2	15	CASSPRPGQKIGYTF	TGTGCCAGCAGTCCCCGCCCCGGACAAAAAATTGGCTACACCTTC
.	TRBV6-5	.	TRBJ2-3	13	CASSYIVGETQYF	TGTGCCAGCAGTTACATAGTGGGAGAGACGCAGTATTTT
.	TRBV25-1	TRBD1	TRBJ2-1	16	CASREGGPPSYNEQFF	TGTGCCAGCAGGGAAGGGGGCCCTCCCTCCTACAATGAGCAGTTCTTC
once	TRBV19	.	TRBJ2-3	15	CASSTRTRGTDTQYF	TGTGCCAGTAGTACAAGGACTCGCGGCACAGATACGCAGTATTTT
.	TRBV3-1/TRBV3-2	.	TRBJ1-5	14	CASSQGGGTQPQHF	TGTGCCAGCAGCCAGGGCGGCGGGACTCAGCCCCAGCATTTT
few	TRBV10-2	TRBD2	TRBJ2-7	16	CASSDLTSGRTYEQYF	TGCGCCAGCAGTGACCTTACTAGCGGGAGGACCTACGAGCAGTACTTC
.	TRBV5-1	.	TRBJ2-3	12	CASSLPTDTQYF	TGCGCCAGCAGCTTGCCTACAGATACGCAGTATTTT
.	TRBV5-8	TRBD1	TRBJ2-7	13	CASSVGTGNEQYF	TGTGCCAGCAGCGTCGGGACAGGCAACGAGCAGTACTTC